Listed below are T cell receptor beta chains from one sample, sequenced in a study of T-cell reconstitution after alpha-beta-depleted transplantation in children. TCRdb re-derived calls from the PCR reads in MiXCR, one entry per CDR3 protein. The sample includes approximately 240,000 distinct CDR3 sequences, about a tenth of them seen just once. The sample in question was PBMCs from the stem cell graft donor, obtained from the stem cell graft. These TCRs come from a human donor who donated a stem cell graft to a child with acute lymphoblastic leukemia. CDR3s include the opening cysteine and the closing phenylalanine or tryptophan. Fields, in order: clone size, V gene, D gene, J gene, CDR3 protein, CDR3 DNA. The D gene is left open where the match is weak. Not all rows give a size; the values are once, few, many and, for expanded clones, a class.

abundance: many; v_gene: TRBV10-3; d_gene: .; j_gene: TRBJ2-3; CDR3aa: CAISDIRIGHTQYF; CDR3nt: TGTGCCATCAGTGATATACGTATTGGGCATACGCAGTATTTT
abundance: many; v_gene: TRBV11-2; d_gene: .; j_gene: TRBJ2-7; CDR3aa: CASSLDTGHLSYEQYF; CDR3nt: TGTGCCAGCAGCTTAGATACCGGACACCTCTCCTACGAGCAGTACTTC
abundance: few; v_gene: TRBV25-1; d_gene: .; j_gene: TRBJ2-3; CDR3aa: CASSPDWTSTDTQYF; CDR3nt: TGTGCCAGCAGCCCCGACTGGACAAGCACAGATACGCAGTATTTT
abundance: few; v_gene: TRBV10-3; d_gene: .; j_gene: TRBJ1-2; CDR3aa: CAISESRTVLGGYTF; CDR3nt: TGTGCCATCAGTGAGTCACGGACCGTCCTAGGTGGCTACACCTTC
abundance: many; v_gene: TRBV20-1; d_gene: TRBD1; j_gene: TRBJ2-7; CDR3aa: CSARGAGTDSYEQYF; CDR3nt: TGCAGTGCTAGAGGGGCCGGGACAGACTCCTACGAGCAGTACTTC
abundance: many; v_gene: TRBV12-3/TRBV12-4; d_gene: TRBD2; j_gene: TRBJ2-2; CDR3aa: CASSPGRLAANTGELFF; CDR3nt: TGTGCCAGCAGTCCCGGGCGACTAGCGGCGAACACCGGGGAGCTGTTTTTT
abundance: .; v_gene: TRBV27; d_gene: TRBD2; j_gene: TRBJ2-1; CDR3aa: CASSLSGGALGYNEQFF; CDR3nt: TGTGCCAGCAGTTTATCCGGGGGGGCGTTAGGCTACAATGAGCAGTTCTTC
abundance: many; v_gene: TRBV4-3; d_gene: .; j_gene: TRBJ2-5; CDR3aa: CASSQVASAETQYF; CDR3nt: TGCGCCAGCAGCCAAGTGGCTAGTGCGGAGACCCAGTACTTC
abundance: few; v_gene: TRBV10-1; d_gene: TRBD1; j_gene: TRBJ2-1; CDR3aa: CASQGAEEVYNEQFF; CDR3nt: TGCGCCAGCCAGGGGGCGGAGGAGGTATACAATGAGCAGTTCTTC
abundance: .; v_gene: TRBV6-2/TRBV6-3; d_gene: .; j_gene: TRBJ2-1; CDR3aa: CASSYGGLYNEQFF; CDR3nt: TGTGCCAGCAGTTACGGGGGCCTTTACAATGAGCAGTTCTTC
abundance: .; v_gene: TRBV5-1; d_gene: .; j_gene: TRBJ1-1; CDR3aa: CASSLGLPMNTEAFF; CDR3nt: TGCGCCAGCAGCTTGGGGCTGCCGATGAACACTGAAGCTTTCTTT
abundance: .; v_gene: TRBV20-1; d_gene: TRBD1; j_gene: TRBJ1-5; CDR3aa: CSASTGGVNQPQHF; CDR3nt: TGCAGTGCCTCGACAGGGGGCGTCAATCAGCCCCAGCATTTT
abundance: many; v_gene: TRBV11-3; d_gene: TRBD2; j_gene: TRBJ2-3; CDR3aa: CASSLVPTSGGGHTDTQYF; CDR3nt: TGTGCCAGCAGCTTAGTCCCAACTAGCGGGGGGGGCCACACAGATACGCAGTATTTT
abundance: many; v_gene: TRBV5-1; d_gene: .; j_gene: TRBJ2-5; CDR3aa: CASSYQPDSQETQYF; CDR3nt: TGCGCCAGCAGCTATCAACCTGACAGCCAAGAGACCCAGTACTTC
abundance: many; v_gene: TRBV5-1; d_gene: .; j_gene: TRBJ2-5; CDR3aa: CASKEGSKETQYF; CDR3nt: TGCGCCAGCAAAGAGGGCAGTAAAGAGACCCAGTACTTC
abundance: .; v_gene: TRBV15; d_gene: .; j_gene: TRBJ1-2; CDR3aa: CATSRDSGNGYTF; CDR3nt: TGTGCCACCAGCAGAGATAGCGGAAATGGCTACACCTTC
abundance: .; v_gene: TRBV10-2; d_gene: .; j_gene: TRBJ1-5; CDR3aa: CASSEYTSNQPQHF; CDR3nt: TGCGCCAGCAGTGAGTACACTAGCAATCAGCCCCAGCATTTT
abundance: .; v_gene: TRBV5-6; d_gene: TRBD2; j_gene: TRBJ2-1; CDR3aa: CASSSRTSGDSKQFF; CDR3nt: TGTGCCAGCAGCTCCCGGACTAGCGGGGATTCTAAGCAGTTCTTC
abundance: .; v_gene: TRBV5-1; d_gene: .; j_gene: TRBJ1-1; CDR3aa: CASSLAGLVVNTEAFF; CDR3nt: TGCGCCAGCAGCCTAGCTGGGTTGGTTGTGAACACTGAAGCTTTCTTT
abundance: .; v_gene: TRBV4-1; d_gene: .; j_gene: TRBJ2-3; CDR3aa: CASSQEVPETDTQYF; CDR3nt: TGCGCCAGCAGCCAAGAAGTTCCAGAGACAGATACGCAGTATTTT
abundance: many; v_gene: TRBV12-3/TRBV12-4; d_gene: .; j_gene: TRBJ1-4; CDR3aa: CASSLDGATNEKLFF; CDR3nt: TGTGCCAGCAGCTTGGACGGGGCGACTAATGAAAAACTGTTTTTT
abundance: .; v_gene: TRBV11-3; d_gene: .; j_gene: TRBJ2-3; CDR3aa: CASSLFLTGTDTQYF; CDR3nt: TGTGCCAGCAGCTTATTCCTGACGGGCACAGATACGCAGTATTTT
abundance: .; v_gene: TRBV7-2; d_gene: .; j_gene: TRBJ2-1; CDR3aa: CASRLNTEEQFF; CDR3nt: TGTGCCAGCAGGTTAAACACGGAAGAGCAGTTCTTC
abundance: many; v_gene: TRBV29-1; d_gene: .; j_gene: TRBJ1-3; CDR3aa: CSVVSRGIGTQWNTIYF; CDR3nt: TGCAGCGTTGTTTCCCGGGGAATCGGGACTCAGTGGAACACCATATATTTT
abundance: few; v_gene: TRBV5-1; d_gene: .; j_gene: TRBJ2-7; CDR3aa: CASGLRSSYEQYF; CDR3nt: TGCGCCAGCGGACTAAGGAGCTCCTACGAGCAGTACTTC
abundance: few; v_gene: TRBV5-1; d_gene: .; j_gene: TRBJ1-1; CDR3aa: CASSLGGRMNTEAFF; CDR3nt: TGCGCCAGCAGCTTGGGAGGGAGAATGAACACTGAAGCTTTCTTT
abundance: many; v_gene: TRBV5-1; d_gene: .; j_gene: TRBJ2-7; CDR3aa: CASRDKAYEQYF; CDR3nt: TGCGCCAGCCGGGACAAAGCCTACGAGCAGTACTTC
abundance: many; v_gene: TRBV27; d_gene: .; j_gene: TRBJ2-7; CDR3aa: CASSYGLPFGYEQYF; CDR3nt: TGTGCCAGCAGTTATGGACTGCCCTTTGGCTACGAGCAGTACTTC
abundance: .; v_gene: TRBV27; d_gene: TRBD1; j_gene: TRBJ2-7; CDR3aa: CATRDRRNGEQYF; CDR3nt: TGTGCCACCAGGGACAGACGAAATGGGGAGCAGTACTTC
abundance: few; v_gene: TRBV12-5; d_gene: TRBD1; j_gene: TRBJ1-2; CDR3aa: CASGSGQGNYGYTF; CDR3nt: TGTGCTAGTGGTTCTGGACAGGGGAACTATGGCTACACCTTC
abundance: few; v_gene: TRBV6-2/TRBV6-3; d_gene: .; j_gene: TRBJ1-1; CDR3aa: CASRLKRVREETFF; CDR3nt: TGTGCCAGCAGACTCAAACGCGTCCGGGAAGAAACTTTCTTT
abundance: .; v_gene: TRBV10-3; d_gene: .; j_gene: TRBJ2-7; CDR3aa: CAISEARGEQYF; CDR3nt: TGTGCCATCAGTGAGGCCCGCGGCGAGCAGTACTTC
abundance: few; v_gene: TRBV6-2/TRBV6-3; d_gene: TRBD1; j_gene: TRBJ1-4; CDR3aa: CASNDGTGDEKLFF; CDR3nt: TGTGCCAGCAACGACGGGACAGGGGACGAAAAACTGTTTTTT
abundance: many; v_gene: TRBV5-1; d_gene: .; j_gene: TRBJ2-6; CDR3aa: CASSLGQSSGANVLTF; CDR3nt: TGCGCCAGCAGCTTGGGACAGTCCTCTGGGGCCAACGTCCTGACTTTC
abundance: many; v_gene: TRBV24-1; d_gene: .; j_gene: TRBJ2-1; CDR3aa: CATSDTTNGLNNEQFF; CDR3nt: TGTGCCACCAGTGATACCACGAATGGACTCAACAATGAGCAGTTCTTC
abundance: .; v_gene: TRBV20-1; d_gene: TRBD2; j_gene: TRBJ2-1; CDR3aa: CSAIRTSVKGEQFF; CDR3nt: TGCAGTGCTATCAGGACTAGTGTGAAGGGTGAGCAGTTCTTC
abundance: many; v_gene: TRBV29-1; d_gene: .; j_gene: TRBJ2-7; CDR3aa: CSVPGAGSYEQYF; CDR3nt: TGCAGCGTTCCAGGGGCTGGATCCTACGAGCAGTACTTC
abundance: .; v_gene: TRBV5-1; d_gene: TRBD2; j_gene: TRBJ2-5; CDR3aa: CASSGAGGLGETQYF; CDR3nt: TGCGCCAGCAGCGGAGCGGGGGGCTTGGGAGAGACCCAGTACTTC
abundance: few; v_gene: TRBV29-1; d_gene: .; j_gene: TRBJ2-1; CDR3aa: CSVVDSLGRSNEQFF; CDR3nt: TGCAGCGTCGTCGATTCCTTAGGACGGTCGAATGAGCAGTTCTTC
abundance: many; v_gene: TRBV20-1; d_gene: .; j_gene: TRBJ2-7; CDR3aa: CSAIDREGSYEQYF; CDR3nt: TGCAGTGCCATCGACAGGGAGGGGTCCTACGAGCAGTACTTC
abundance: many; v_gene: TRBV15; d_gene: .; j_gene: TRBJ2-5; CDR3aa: CATSREGQGQETQYF; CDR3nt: TGTGCCACCAGCAGAGAAGGGCAGGGGCAAGAGACCCAGTACTTC
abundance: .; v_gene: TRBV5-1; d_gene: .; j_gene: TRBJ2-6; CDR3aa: CASSVNIFSGANVLTF; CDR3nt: TGCGCCAGCAGCGTCAATATCTTCTCTGGGGCCAACGTCCTGACTTTC
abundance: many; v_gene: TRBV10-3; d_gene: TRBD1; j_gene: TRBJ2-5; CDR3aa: CAISEDRGGGETQYF; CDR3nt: TGTGCCATCAGTGAGGACAGGGGAGGAGGGGAGACCCAGTACTTC
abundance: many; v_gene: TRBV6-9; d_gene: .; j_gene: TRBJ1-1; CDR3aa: CASSYSILGETEAFF; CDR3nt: TGTGCCAGCAGTTATTCCATTCTTGGGGAGACTGAAGCTTTCTTT
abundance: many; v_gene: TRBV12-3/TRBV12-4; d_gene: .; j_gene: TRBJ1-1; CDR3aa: CASSGPVGGSKAEAFF; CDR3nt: TGTGCCAGCAGTGGCCCGGTTGGTGGGAGTAAGGCTGAAGCTTTCTTT
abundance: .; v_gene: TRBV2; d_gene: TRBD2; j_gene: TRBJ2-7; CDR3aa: CASSASGWSYEQYF; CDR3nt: TGTGCCAGCAGCGCTAGCGGTTGGTCCTACGAGCAGTACTTC
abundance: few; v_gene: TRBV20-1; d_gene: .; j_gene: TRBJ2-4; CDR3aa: CSARGSGWGNIQYF; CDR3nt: TGCAGTGCTAGGGGCTCAGGCTGGGGCAACATTCAGTACTTC
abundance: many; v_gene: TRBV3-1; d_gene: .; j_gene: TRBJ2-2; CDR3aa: CASSQDGAGELFF; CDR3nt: TGTGCCAGCAGCCAAGATGGGGCCGGGGAGCTGTTTTTT